Listed here are 7 T cell receptor beta chains from one sample, sequenced in a study of T cells after yellow fever vaccination. From the 5' RACE reads, TCRdb called clonotypes with MiXCR, one entry per CDR3 protein. The repertoire holds about 140,000 distinct CDR3 sequences, with about 7% as singletons. Sample: CD4+ T cells sorted from PBMCs, taken 10 days after the yellow fever booster vaccination. All receptors derive from a man aged 25 to 40 who received the YFV17D yellow fever vaccine.

This clonotype was found many times. V and J are TRBV7-8 and TRBJ2-1, with D possibly being TRBD1 or TRBD2 (6 bases each). CDR1 SGHVS and CDR2 FQNEAQ come from the germline V gene. The CDR3 spans 14 residues. Trimming removed 1 base at V and 9 bases at J, with 13 bases between. This chain's CDR3 is CASSLGGGQGEQFF. The CDR3 DNA is TGTGCCAGCAGCTTAGGAGGGGGGCAGGGTGAGCAGTTCTTC.

There are many counts of this clonotype. V usage is TRBV20-1 and J usage is TRBJ2-3; 14 nucleotides match TRBD2. Germline CDR1 and CDR2: DFQATT and SNEGSKA (reference sequence). This CDR3 has 17 residues. V dropped 4 bases and J dropped 3; count of bases not matched to a gene: 9. CDR3 coding DNA: TGCAGTGCTACAAGGACTAGCGGGAGGTATACTACAGATACGCAGTATTTT. Amino acid sequence: CSATRTSGRYTTDTQYF.

This clonotype was detected many times. The chain carries TRBV27 and TRBJ2-1; TRBD2 is a possible D gene (6 bases). CDR1 and CDR2 (germline): MNHEY, SMNVEV (reference sequence). The CDR3 runs to 14 residues. Trimming stripped 5 bases from V and 6 bases from J, with 14 bases between. As DNA, the CDR3 is TGTGCCAGCAGTCGACTAGTGGTCCCCAATGAGCAGTTCTTC. Translating gives CASSRLVVPNEQFF.

This clonotype was seen repeatedly, ten times or more. The rearrangement links TRBV7-9 to TRBJ2-2; 8 positions agree with TRBD1. The germline gives CDR1 SEHNR, CDR2 FQNEAQ (reference sequence). CDR3 size: 15 residues. The V gene end was trimmed by 7 bases and the J gene end by 1 base; junction bases not matched to a gene: 5. The CDR3 DNA is TGTGCCAGCACCATGGACAGGGTGAACACCGGGGAGCTGTTTTTT. Protein product: CASTMDRVNTGELFF. Together with reference TRBV7-9 and TRBJ2-2, the CDR3 gives the full variable domain: DTGVSQNPRHKITKRGQNVTFRCDPISEHNRLYWYRQTLGQGPEFLTYFQNEAQLEKSRLLSDRFSAERPKGSFSTLEIQRTEQGDSAMYLCASTMDRVNTGELFFGEGSRLTVL.

The sample holds many counts of this clonotype. This sequence joins TRBV7-9 and TRBJ2-1; D gene unclear. CDR1 SEHNR and CDR2 FQNEAQ come from the germline V gene (reference sequence). V was cut by 5 bases and J by 5 bases, with 16 bases left in between. The CDR3 length is 15 residues. The CDR3, as DNA: TGTGCCAGCAGCGCTGGCGCGCAGATAAACAATGAGCAGTTCTTC. Encoded protein: CASSAGAQINNEQFF. Combining the CDR3 with reference TRBV7-9 and TRBJ2-1 gives the whole variable domain DTGVSQNPRHKITKRGQNVTFRCDPISEHNRLYWYRQTLGQGPEFLTYFQNEAQLEKSRLLSDRFSAERPKGSFSTLEIQRTEQGDSAMYLCASSAGAQINNEQFFGPGTRLTVL.

In this sample, this clonotype turned up many times. V gene TRBV12-3 or TRBV12-4 combines with J gene TRBJ2-7; D call uncertain. Deletions cut 3 bases from V and 5 bases from J, with 8 bases between. The CDR3 has 12 amino acids. CDR3 sequence (DNA): TGTGCCAGCAGTTTGGCATCCCACGAGCAGTACTTC. This encodes CASSLASHEQYF.

At least ten counts were recorded for this clonotype. The CDR3 bases are TGCGCCAGCAGCTTGGGGACTAGCGGGAGTCGGACAGATACGCAGTATTTT. Its translation is CASSLGTSGSRTDTQYF. The chain couples TRBV5-1 to TRBJ2-3; the match to TRBD2 covers 13 bases. Trimming took 0 bases from V and 3 from J; bases not matched to a gene: 4. The CDR3 totals 17 residues. CDR1 SGHRS and CDR2 YFSETQ come from the germline V gene.